The rows below give T cell receptor beta chains drawn from one sample of a study of cytomegalovirus exposure and HLA in healthy donors. Sequenced by immunoSEQ multiplex PCR; TCRdb stores in-frame clones only, minus some. The sample lists about 130,000 clones, 75% occurring once. Material: PBMCs. These receptors were obtained from a man aged 25 to 40 in good health and CMV-seronegative. Both conserved end residues are part of each CDR3. The D gene is left open where the match is weak. Clone size is shown for a subset of rows, as once, few, many or a class of expanded clone.

16	TRBJ1-1	.	TRBV6-5	.	TGTGCCAGCAGTTACTCGAGGACAGATATGAACACTGAAGCTTTCTTT	CASSYSRTDMNTEAFF
15	TRBJ1-5	.	TRBV9	.	TGTGCCAGCAGCGTAGATCAGAACATATTCCAGCCCCAGCATTTT	CASSVDQNIFQPQHF
15	TRBJ2-5	few	TRBV5-1	.	TGCGCCAGCAGCTCCTCGGCAGGCCAGCAAGAGACCCAGTACTTC	CASSSSAGQQETQYF
15	TRBJ2-1	.	TRBV13	TRBD1	TGTGCCAGCAGCCCCCGACAGGGGCCCTACAATGAGCAGTTCTTC	CASSPRQGPYNEQFF
15	TRBJ2-7	.	TRBV28	TRBD1	TGTGCCAGCAGATATAACAGGGGGCTGTCCTACGAGCAGTACTTC	CASRYNRGLSYEQYF
13	TRBJ1-1	.	TRBV18	.	TGTGCCAGCTTGGACAGTGCGAACACTGAAGCTTTCTTT	CASLDSANTEAFF
15	TRBJ2-5	.	TRBV5-1	TRBD1	TGCGCCACCCGCACGACAGGGTTACCTCAAGAGACCCAGTACTTC	CATRTTGLPQETQYF
14	TRBJ2-7	.	TRBV5-6	.	TGTGCCAGCAGCTCAGCGGACAGATCCTACGAGCAGTACTTC	CASSSADRSYEQYF
14	TRBJ2-5	.	TRBV5-7	TRBD1	TGTGCCAGCAGCTTGGACAGGGGGCGAGAGACCCAGTACTTC	CASSLDRGRETQYF
13	TRBJ1-6	.	TRBV6-5	.	TGTGCCAGCAAACGGACAGCAGATTCACCCCTCCACTTT	CASKRTADSPLHF
13	TRBJ2-1	few	TRBV7-8	.	TGTGCCAGCAGCTTAGCGGCCCACAATGAGCAGTTCTTC	CASSLAAHNEQFF
15	TRBJ2-5	.	TRBV7-9	TRBD2	TGTGCCAGCAGCTTAGCTCAAAGCGGGAAAGAGACCCAGTACTTC	CASSLAQSGKETQYF
14	TRBJ1-3	.	TRBV11-2	TRBD1	TGTGCCAGCAGCCCTCAGACAGGGGTATACACCATATATTTT	CASSPQTGVYTIYF
15	TRBJ2-1	few	TRBV4-2	TRBD2	TGTGCCAGCAGCCGAGCCGGGGGGTTTTACAATGAGCAGTTCTTC	CASSRAGGFYNEQFF
11	TRBJ1-2	.	TRBV29-1	.	TGCAGCGCCACGGAGAACTATGGCTACACCTTC	CSATENYGYTF
12	TRBJ1-2	.	TRBV4-3	TRBD1	TGCGCCAGCAGCCAAGATGACAGGGGGCCGATCTTC	CASSQDDRGPIF
11	TRBJ1-1	few	TRBV28	.	TGTGCCAGCGGCCCGATGGTAGAAGCTTTCTTT	CASGPMVEAFF